Below, one T cell receptor (beta chain) is given with its context. The data were taken from a study of blood T cell repertoires in COVID-19. Cohorts were determined from participant-reported clinical history. Cohort 3 recovered donors had two negative PCRs, clearance, or symptom resolution. Sequencing used immunoSEQ multiplex PCR; TCRdb keeps in-frame clones, though not all of them. Counted here are about 480,000 clones, approximately 88% occurring once; the ten biggest clones make up around 1.9%. The TCR originated in a middle-aged woman who had recovered from COVID-19. The material sequenced was PBMCs or T cells enriched from blood (not recorded which).

The CDR3 nucleotides read TGTGCCACCAGCAGACCTCCGGGGATAGCAAACCCTAAAGAGACCCAGTACTTC. It codes for CATSRPPGIANPKETQYF. This sequence joins TRBV15 and TRBJ2-5, with D tentatively TRBD2 (5 bases). Germline lookup yields CDR1 LNHNV and CDR2 YYDKDF (reference sequence). Between the trimmed V and J ends, which lost 2 bases and 3 bases, there was a span of 22 bases. The CDR3 consists of 18 residues.